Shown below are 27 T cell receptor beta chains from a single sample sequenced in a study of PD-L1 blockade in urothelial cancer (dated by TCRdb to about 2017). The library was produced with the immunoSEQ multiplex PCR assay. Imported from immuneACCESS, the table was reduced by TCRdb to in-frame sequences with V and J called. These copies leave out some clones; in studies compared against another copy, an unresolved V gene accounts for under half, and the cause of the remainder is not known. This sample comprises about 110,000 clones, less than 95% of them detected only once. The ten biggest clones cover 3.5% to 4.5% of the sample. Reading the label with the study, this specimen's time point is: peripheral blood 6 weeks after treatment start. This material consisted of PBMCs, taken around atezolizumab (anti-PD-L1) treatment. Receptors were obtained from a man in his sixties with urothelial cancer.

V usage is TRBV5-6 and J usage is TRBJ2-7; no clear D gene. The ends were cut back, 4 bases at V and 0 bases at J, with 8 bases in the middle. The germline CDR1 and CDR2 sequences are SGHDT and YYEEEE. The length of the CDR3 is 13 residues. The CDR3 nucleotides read TGTGCCAGCAGCCCGACGGGCTCCTACGAGCAGTACTTC. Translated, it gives CASSPTGSYEQYF.

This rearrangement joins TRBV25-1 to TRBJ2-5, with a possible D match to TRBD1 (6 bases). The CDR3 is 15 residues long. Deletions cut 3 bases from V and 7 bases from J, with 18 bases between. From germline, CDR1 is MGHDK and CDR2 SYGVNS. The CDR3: CASSDQTGQTGTQYF. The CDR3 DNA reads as TGTGCCAGCAGTGACCAGACAGGTCAGACAGGGACCCAGTACTTC. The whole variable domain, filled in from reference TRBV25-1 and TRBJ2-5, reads EADIYQTPRYLVIGTGKKITLECSQTMGHDKMYWYQQDPGMELHLIHYSYGVNSTEKGDLSSESTVSRIRTEHFPLTLESARPSHTSQYLCASSDQTGQTGTQYFGPGTRLLVL.

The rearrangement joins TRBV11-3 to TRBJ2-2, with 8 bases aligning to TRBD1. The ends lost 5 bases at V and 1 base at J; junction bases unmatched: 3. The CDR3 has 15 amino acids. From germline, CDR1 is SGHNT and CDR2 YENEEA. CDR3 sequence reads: CASSPGGRNTGELFF. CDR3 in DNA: TGTGCCAGCAGCCCAGGGGGCAGGAACACCGGGGAGCTGTTTTTT.

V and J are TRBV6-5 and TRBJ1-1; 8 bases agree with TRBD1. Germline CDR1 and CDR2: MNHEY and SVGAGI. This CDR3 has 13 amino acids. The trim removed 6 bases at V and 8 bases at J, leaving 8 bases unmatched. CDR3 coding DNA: TGTGCCAGCAGCCTGCCAGGACAGGGCGAAGCTTTCTTT. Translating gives CASSLPGQGEAFF.

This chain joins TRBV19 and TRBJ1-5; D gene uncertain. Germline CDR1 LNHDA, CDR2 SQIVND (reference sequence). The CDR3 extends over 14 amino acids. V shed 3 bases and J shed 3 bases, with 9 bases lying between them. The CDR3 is CASSILGVNQPQHF. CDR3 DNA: TGTGCCAGTAGTATCCTCGGGGTCAATCAGCCCCAGCATTTT. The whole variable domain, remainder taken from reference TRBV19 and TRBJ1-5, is DGGITQSPKYLFRKEGQNVTLSCEQNLNHDAMYWYRQDPGQGLRLIYYSQIVNDFQKGDIAEGYSVSREKKESFPLTVTSAQKNPTAFYLCASSILGVNQPQHFGDGTRLSIL.

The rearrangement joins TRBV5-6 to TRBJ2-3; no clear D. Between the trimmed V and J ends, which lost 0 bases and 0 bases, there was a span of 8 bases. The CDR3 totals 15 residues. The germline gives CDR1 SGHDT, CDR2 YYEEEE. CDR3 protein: CASSLVSPSTDTQYF. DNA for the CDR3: TGTGCCAGCAGCTTGGTCTCCCCTAGCACAGATACGCAGTATTTT.

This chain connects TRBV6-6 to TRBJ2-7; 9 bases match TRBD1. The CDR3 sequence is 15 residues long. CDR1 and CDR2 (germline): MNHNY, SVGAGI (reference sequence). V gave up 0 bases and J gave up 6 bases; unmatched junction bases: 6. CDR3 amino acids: CASSYSRQGVGEQYF. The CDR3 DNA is TGTGCCAGCAGTTACTCTAGACAGGGGGTCGGCGAGCAGTACTTC.

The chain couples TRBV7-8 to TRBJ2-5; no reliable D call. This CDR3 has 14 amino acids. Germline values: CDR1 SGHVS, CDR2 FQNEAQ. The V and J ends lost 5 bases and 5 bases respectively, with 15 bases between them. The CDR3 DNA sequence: TGTGCCAGCAGCGTTTCCCCCCGGTGGGAGACCCAGTACTTC. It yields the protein CASSVSPRWETQYF.

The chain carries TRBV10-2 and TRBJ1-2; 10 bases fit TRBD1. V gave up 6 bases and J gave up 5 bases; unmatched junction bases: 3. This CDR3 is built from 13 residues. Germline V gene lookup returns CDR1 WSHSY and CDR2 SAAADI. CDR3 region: CASRGTGDYGYTF. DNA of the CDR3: TGCGCCAGCAGGGGGACAGGGGATTATGGCTACACCTTC.

The CDR3 sequence: CAISEAGGSEQFF. The CDR3 bases are TGTGCCATCAGTGAAGCGGGAGGGAGTGAGCAGTTCTTC. The chain recombines TRBV10-3 with TRBJ2-1; 10 bases match TRBD2. The CDR3 is 13 amino acids. CDR1 is ENHRY, CDR2 SYGVKD, per germline. Trimming removed 3 bases from V and 9 bases from J; junction bases left unmatched: 2.

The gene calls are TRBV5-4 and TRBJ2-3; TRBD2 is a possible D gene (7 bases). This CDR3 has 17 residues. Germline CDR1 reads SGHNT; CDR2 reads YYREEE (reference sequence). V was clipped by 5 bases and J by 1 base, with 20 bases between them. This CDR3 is CASRPARGGGGTDTQYF. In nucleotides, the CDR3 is TGTGCCAGCAGACCGGCCAGGGGCGGGGGTGGCACAGATACGCAGTATTTT.

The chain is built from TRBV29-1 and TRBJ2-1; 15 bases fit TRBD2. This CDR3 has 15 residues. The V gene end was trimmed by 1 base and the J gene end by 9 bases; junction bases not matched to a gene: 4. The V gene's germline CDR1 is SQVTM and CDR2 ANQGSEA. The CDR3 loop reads CSVEGTSGGVAEQFF. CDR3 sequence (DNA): TGCAGCGTTGAAGGGACTAGCGGGGGGGTAGCTGAGCAGTTCTTC.

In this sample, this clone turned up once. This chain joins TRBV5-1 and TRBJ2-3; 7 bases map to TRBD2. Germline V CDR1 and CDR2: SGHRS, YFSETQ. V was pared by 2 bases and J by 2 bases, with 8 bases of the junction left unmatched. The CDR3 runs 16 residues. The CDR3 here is CASSFGASGFTDTQYF. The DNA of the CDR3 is TGCGCCAGCAGCTTTGGCGCTAGCGGATTCACAGATACGCAGTATTTT.

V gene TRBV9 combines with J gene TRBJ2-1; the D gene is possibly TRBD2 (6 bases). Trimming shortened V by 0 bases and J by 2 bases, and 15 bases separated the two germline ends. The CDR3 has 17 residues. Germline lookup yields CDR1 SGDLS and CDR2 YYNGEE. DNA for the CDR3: TGTGCCAGCAGCGTAGGGTCTATCGGGAGTCCCTACAATGAGCAGTTCTTC. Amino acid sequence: CASSVGSIGSPYNEQFF.

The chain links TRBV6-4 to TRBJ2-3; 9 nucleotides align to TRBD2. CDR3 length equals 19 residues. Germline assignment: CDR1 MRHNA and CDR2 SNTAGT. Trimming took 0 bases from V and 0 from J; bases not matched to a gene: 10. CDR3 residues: CASSDSSRQRGASTDTQYF. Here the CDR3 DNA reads TGTGCCAGCAGTGACTCGAGTCGGCAGCGGGGGGCCAGCACAGATACGCAGTATTTT.

CDR3 residues: CASSLGLASGSTDTQYF. The CDR3 nucleotides are TGTGCCAGCAGCTTAGGGTTGGCTAGCGGTAGCACAGATACGCAGTATTTT. The V gene is TRBV11-3, the J gene TRBJ2-3, with 7 bases that match TRBD2. The V segment lost 1 base and the J segment 0 bases; nucleotides outside the gene matches: 7. The CDR3 totals 17 residues. The V gene's germline CDR1 is SGHNT and CDR2 YENEEA. Together with reference TRBV11-3 and TRBJ2-3, the CDR3 gives the full variable domain: EAGVVQSPRYKIIEKKQPVAFWCNPISGHNTLYWYLQNLGQGPELLIRYENEEAVDDSQLPKDRFSAERLKGVDSTLKIQPAELGDSAVYLCASSLGLASGSTDTQYFGPGTRLTVL.

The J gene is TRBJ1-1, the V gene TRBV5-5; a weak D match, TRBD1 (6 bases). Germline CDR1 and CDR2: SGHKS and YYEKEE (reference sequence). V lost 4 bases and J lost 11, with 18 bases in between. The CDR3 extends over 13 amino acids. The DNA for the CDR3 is TGTGCCAGCAGCCCCGGGACAACCCACACGGCTTTCTTT. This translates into CASSPGTTHTAFF.

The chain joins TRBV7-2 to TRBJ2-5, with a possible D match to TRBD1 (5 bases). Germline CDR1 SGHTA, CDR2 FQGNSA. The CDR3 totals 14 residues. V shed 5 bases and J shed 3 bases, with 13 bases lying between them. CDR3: CASSPLAREETQYF. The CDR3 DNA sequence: TGTGCCAGCAGCCCGCTCGCCAGGGAAGAGACCCAGTACTTC.

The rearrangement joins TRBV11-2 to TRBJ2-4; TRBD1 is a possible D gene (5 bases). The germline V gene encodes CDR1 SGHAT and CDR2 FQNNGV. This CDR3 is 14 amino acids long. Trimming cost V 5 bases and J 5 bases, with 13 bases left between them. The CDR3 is CASSHTGPENIQYF. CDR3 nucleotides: TGTGCCAGCAGCCACACAGGTCCCGAAAACATTCAGTACTTC.

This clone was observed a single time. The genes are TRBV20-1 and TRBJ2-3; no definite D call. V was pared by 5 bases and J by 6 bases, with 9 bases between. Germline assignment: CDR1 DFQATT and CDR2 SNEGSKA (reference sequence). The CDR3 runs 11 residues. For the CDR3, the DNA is TGCAGTGCTCCTATAACGGATACGCAGTATTTT. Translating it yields CSAPITDTQYF.

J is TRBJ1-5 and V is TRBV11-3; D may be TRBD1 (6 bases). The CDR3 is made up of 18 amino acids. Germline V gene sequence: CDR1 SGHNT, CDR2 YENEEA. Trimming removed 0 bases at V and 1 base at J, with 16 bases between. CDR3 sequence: CASSLERVQGKSNQPQHF. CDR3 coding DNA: TGTGCCAGCAGCTTAGAAAGGGTACAGGGAAAAAGCAATCAGCCCCAGCATTTT.

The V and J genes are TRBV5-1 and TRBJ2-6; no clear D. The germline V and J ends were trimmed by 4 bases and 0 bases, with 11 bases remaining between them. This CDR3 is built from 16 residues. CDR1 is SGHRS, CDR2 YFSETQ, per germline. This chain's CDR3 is CASSPGSTSGANVLTF. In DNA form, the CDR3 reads TGCGCCAGCAGCCCAGGAAGCACCTCTGGGGCCAACGTCCTGACTTTC.

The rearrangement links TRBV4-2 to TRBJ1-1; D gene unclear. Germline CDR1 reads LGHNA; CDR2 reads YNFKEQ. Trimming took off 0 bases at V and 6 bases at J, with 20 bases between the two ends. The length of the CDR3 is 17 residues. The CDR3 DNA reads TGTGCCAGCAGCCAAGAGCCTGATGCAGCGGCAAACGCTGAAGCTTTCTTT. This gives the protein CASSQEPDAAANAEAFF.

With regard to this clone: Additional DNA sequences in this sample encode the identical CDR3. DNA of the CDR3: TGCGCCAGCAGTCCAAGCGGGGGCCAAGAGACCCAGTACTTC. Its translation is CASSPSGGQETQYF. The chain carries TRBV5-1 and TRBJ2-5; 8 bases fit TRBD2. The CDR3 runs to 14 residues. The junction had 4 bases not matched to a gene; V was cut back by 5 bases and J by 1 base. CDR1 is SGHRS, CDR2 YFSETQ, per germline.

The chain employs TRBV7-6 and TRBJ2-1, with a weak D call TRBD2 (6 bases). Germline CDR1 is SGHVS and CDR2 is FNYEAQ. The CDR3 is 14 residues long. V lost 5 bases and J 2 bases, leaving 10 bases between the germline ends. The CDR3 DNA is TGTGCCAGCAGCGCGCCGGGAGCCTACAATGAGCAGTTCTTC. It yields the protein CASSAPGAYNEQFF.

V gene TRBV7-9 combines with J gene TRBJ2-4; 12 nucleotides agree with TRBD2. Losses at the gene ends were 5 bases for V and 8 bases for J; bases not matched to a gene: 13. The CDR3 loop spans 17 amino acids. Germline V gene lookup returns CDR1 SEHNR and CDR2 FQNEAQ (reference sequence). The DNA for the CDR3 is TGTGCCAGCAGCCTCCCCCGACTAGCGGGAGTAGGGGACATTCAGTACTTC. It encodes CASSLPRLAGVGDIQYF.

CDR3 bases: TGTGCCAGCAGTTTCCTCAACCCCCGGGTTAATACGCAGTATTTT. The encoded protein is CASSFLNPRVNTQYF. This rearrangement joins TRBV27 to TRBJ2-3; D remains ambiguous. V dropped 3 bases and J dropped 7 bases, with 17 bases sitting between them. Germline V lookup: CDR1 MNHEY, CDR2 SMNVEV (reference sequence). The CDR3 totals 15 residues.